Given below is one T cell receptor beta chain in context. The target antigen is unknown. Germline values: CDR1 SGHTA, CDR2 FQGNSA. The CDR3 extends over 12 amino acids. The germline V and J ends were trimmed by 5 bases and 2 bases, with 5 bases remaining between them. This sample stems from a study of cytomegalovirus exposure and HLA in healthy donors. Study in general: When over 300 donors were genotyped, roughly 80% of them were found to fall in the Caucasian-associated ancestry cluster. Points from the study as a whole: Apart from CMV serostatus, no immune exposure information was available.

The PCR was carried out with 60 Vbeta primers and 13 Jbeta primers. In the original analysis: The authors later counted approximately 80 million unique TCR beta chains, 8.5 million to 13 million of them shared. The assay was immunoSEQ multiplex PCR, and TCRdb's table has in-frame clones only and misses some. V, J and clone size are taken as reported in that table, and D and trimming were inferred from the DNA itself. The repertoire holds 70,000 or so clones, with roughly nine tenths as singletons. The clonotype comes from a woman in her twenties or thirties in good health and CMV-seropositive. This sequence joins TRBV7-2 and TRBJ2-3; D gene unclear. Sequencing input: PBMCs. The CDR3 is CASSLITDTQYF. CDR3 in DNA: TGTGCCAGCAGCCTAATCACAGATACGCAGTATTTT.